This record looks at one T cell receptor (beta chain) sequence and its context. What it binds is unknown. The sample is drawn from a study of T cells expressing NK-cell markers. About the study: Repertoire data for TCR beta were derived from sorted T cells (CD3+CD56+NKG2C+, CD3+CD56+NKG2C- and CD3+CD56-NKG2C+).

Notes on the study in general: These clonotypes additionally ranked first within the CD3+CD56-NKG2C+ fraction of a few donors.

From its re-call of the 5' RACE reads, TCRdb lists each CDR3 protein once, without DNA. The sample data list 500,000 to 600,000 distinct CDR3 sequences. The CDR3 runs 15 residues. In germline, CDR1 is SGHTA, CDR2 FQGTGA. The TCR was taken from a man aged 18 to 30 in good health. The V and J genes are TRBV7-3 and TRBJ2-5; TCRdb outputs TRBD1, but without DNA this stays unchecked. The sequenced material came from blood T cells: a sorted CD56 or NKG2C T cell subset, CD4+ or CD8+ T cells, or bulk PBMC T cells (not recorded which). Here the CDR3 reads CASSSGQTYQETQYF.